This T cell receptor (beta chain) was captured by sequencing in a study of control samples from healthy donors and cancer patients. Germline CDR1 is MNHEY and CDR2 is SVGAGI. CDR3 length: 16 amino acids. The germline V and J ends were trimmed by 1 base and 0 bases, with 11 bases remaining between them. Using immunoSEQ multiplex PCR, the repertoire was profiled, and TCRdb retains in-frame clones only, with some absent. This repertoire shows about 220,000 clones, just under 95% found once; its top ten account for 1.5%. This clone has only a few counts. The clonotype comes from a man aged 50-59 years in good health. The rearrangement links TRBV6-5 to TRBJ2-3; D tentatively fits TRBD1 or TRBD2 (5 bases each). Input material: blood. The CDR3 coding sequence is TGTGCCAGCAGTTACTGGGGGTCTACTAGCACAGATACGCAGTATTTT. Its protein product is CASSYWGSTSTDTQYF.